This TCR beta chain is from a study of cytomegalovirus exposure and HLA in healthy donors. Study as a whole: Among about 200 million T cells, an earlier analysis found about 110 million unique TCR beta sequences. Study observations and caveats: In a later analysis, a missense DCLRE1C variant was linked to TCR beta V- and J-gene trimming. Excluded were some V segments that proved indistinguishable, including TRBV6-2 and TRBV6-3. Compared with the roughly 700-donor mean, an Asian-associated ancestry cluster reportedly had fewer N-insertions, according to a later analysis.

Regarding this clone: Its antigen is currently unknown.

Primers: 60 Vbeta forward and 13 Jbeta reverse. The assay was immunoSEQ multiplex PCR, and TCRdb's table has in-frame clones only and misses some. The table shows about 200,000 clones, with approximately 80% occurring only once. J was trimmed by 5 bases and V by 3 bases; bases with no gene match: 9. The germline CDR1 and CDR2 sequences are LNHDA and SQIVND (reference sequence). The length of the CDR3 is 16 residues. The chain recombines TRBV19 with TRBJ2-1; 8 bases align to TRBD2. Sequenced sample: PBMCs. The receptor's source is a girl between 5 and 17 years old in good health and CMV-seronegative. The CDR3 here is CASSILGGRRDNEQFF. DNA for the CDR3: TGTGCCAGTAGTATTCTCGGCGGGAGGAGGGACAATGAGCAGTTCTTC.